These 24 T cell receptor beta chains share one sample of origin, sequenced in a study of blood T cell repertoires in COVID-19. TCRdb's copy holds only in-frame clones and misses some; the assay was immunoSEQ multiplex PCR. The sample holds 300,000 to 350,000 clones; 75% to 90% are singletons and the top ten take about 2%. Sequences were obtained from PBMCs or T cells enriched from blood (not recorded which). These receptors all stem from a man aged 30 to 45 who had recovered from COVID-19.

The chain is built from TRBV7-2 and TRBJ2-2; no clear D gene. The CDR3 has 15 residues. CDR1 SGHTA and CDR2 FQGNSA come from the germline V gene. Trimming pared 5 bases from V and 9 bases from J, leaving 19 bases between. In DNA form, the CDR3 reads TGTGCCAGCAGCCGGGTCCTAGGTGACGGTAGGGAGCTGTTTTTT. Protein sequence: CASSRVLGDGRELFF.

The CDR3 DNA follows: TGTGCCAGCAGCGCGACAGGGGGCGCGGGAAACATTCAGTACTTC. This sequence encodes CASSATGGAGNIQYF. This chain uses TRBV9 with TRBJ2-4; TRBD1 matches 10 bases. The CDR3 loop spans 15 amino acids. Germline CDR1 SGDLS, CDR2 YYNGEE. The V segment lost 3 bases and the J segment 6 bases; nucleotides outside the gene matches: 6.

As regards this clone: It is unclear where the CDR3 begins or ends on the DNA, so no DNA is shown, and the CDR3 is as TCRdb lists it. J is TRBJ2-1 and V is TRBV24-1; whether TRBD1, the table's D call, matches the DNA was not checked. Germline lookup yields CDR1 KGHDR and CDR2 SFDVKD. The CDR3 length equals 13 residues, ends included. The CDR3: CATSDWGQGAQVF.

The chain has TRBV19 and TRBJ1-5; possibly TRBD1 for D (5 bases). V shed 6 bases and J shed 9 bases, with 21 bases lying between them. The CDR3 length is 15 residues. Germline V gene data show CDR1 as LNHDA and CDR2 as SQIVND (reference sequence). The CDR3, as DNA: TGTGCCAGTAGCCAGGGTATAGGGGTGTCAGGGCCCCAGCATTTT. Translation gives CASSQGIGVSGPQHF.

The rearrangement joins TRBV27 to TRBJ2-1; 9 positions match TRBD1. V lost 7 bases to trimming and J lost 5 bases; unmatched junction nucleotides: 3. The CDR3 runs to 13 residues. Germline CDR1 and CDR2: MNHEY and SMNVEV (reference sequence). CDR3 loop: CASTRTGDNEQFF. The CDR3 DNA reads TGTGCCAGCACTCGGACAGGGGACAATGAGCAGTTCTTC.

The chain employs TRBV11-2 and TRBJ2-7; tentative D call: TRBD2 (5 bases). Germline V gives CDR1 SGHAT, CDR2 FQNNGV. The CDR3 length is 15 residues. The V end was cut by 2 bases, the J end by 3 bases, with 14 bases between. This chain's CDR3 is CASSLSADGIYEQYF. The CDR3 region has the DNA TGTGCCAGCAGCTTATCTGCGGACGGGATCTACGAGCAGTACTTC. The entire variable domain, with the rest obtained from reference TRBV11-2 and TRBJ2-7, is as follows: EAGVAQSPRYKIIEKRQSVAFWCNPISGHATLYWYQQILGQGPKLLIQFQNNGVVDDSQLPKDRFSAERLKGVDSTLKIQPAKLEDSAVYLCASSLSADGIYEQYFGPGTRLTVT.

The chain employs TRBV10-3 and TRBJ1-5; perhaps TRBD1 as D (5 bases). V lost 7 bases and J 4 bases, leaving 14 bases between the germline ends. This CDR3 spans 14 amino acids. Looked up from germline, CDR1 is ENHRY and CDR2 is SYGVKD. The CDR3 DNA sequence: TGTGCCATCAATCCGGCAGGGCCGAATCAGCCCCAGCATTTT. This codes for CAINPAGPNQPQHF.

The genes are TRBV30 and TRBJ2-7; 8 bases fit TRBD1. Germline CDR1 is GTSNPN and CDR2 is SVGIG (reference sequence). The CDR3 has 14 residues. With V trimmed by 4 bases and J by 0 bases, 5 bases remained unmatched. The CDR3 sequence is CAWMGQAISYEQYF. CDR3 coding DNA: TGTGCCTGGATGGGACAGGCGATCTCCTACGAGCAGTACTTC.

Written as DNA, the CDR3 is TGTGCCAGCAGATTAACAGGGGGCGTGAAGGAAAAACTGTTTTTT. Amino acid sequence: CASRLTGGVKEKLFF. The rearrangement uses TRBV27 and TRBJ1-4, with 9 bases matching TRBD1. V gave up 6 bases and J gave up 8 bases; unmatched junction bases: 10. The CDR3 runs to 15 residues. Germline-derived CDR1 and CDR2 are MNHEY and SMNVEV (reference sequence).

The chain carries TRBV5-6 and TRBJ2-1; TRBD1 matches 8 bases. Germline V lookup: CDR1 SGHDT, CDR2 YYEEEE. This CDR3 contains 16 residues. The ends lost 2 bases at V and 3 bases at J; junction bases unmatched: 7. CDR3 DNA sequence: TGTGCCAGCAGCTTAACCGGGACAGGAGACTACAATGAGCAGTTCTTC. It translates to CASSLTGTGDYNEQFF.

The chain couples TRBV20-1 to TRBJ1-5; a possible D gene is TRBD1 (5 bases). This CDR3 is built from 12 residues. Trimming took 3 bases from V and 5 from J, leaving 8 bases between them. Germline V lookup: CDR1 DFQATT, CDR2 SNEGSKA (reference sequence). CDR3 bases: TGCAGTGCTAGTAGGGGTGATCAGCCCCAGCATTTT. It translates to CSASRGDQPQHF.

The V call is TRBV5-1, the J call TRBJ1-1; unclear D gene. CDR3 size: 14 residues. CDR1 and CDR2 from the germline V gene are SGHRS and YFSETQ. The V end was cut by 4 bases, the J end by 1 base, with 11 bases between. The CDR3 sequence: CASSPPGANTEAFF. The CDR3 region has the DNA TGCGCCAGCAGCCCTCCGGGAGCGAACACTGAAGCTTTCTTT.

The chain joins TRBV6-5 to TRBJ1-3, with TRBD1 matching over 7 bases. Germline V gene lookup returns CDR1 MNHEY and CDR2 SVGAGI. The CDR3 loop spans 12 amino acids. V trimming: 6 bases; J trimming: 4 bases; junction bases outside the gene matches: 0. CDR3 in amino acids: CASSRGGNTIYF. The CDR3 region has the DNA TGTGCCAGCAGCAGGGGGGGAAACACCATATATTTT.

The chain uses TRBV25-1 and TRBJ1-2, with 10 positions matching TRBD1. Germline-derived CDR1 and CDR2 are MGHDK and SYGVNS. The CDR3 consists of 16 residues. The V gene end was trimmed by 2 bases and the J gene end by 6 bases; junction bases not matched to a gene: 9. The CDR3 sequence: CASSEPVPGQGNGYTF. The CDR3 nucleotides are TGTGCCAGCAGTGAACCTGTACCGGGACAGGGGAATGGCTACACCTTC.

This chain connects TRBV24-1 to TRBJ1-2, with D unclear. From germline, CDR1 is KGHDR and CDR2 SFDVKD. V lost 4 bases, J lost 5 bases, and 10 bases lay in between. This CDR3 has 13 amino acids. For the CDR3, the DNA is TGTGCCACCAGTGAGGGCGGGATATATGGCTACACCTTC. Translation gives CATSEGGIYGYTF.

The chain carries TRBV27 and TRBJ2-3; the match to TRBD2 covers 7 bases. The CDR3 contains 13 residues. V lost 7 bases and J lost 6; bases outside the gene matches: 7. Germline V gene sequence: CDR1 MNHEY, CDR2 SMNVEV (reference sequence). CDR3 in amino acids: CASKRGRVDTQYF. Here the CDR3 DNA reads TGTGCCAGCAAGCGGGGTAGGGTGGATACGCAGTATTTT.

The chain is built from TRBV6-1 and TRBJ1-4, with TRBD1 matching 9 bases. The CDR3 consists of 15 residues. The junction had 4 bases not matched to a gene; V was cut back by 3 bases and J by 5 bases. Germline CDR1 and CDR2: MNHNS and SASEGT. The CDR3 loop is CASSEAGTGNEKLFF. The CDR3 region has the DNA TGTGCCAGCAGTGAGGCGGGGACAGGGAATGAAAAACTGTTTTTT.

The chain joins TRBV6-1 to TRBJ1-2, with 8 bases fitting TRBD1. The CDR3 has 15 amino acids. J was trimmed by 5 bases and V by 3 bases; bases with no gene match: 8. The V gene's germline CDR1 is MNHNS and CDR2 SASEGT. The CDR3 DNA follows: TGTGCCAGCAGTGATTTCGGGACAGGCCGATATGGCTACACCTTC. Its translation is CASSDFGTGRYGYTF.

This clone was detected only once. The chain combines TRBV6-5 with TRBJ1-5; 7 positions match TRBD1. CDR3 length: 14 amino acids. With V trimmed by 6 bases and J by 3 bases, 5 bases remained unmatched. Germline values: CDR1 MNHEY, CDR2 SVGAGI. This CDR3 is CASSYRGTNQPQHF. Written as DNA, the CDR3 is TGTGCCAGCAGCTACAGGGGCACCAATCAGCCCCAGCATTTT.

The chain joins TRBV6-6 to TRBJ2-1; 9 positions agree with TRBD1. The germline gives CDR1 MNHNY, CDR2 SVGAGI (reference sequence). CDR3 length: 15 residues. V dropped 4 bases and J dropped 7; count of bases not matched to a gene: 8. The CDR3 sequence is CASSSVTGGGNEQFF. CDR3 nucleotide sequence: TGTGCCAGCAGTTCCGTAACAGGGGGCGGGAATGAGCAGTTCTTC.

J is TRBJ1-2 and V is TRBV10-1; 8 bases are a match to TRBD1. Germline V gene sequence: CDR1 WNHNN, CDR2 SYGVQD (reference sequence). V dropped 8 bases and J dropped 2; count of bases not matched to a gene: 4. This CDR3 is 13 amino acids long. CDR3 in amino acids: CASLTGVNYGYTF. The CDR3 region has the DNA TGCGCCAGCCTGACAGGGGTCAACTATGGCTACACCTTC.

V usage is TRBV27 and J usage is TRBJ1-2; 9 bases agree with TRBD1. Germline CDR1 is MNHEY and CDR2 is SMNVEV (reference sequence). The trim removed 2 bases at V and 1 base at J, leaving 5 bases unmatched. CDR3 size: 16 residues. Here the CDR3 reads CASSLVGTGINYGYTF. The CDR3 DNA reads TGTGCCAGCAGTTTAGTCGGGACAGGGATTAACTATGGCTACACCTTC.

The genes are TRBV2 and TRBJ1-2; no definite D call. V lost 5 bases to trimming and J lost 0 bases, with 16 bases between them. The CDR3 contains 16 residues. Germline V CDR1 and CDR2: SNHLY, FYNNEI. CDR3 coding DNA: TGTGCCAGCAGTCGAGGATCAAGAGGATCTAACTATGGCTACACCTTC. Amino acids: CASSRGSRGSNYGYTF.

The CDR3 reads CASSESFGSSYNEQFF. The CDR3 coding sequence is TGCGCCAGCAGTGAGTCTTTCGGGAGCTCCTACAATGAGCAGTTCTTC. This chain links TRBV10-1 with TRBJ2-1, with TRBD2 as a possible D gene (6 bases). The CDR3 is 16 residues long. The germline V gene encodes CDR1 WNHNN and CDR2 SYGVQD (reference sequence). The V end was cut by 0 bases, the J end by 0 bases, with 9 bases between.